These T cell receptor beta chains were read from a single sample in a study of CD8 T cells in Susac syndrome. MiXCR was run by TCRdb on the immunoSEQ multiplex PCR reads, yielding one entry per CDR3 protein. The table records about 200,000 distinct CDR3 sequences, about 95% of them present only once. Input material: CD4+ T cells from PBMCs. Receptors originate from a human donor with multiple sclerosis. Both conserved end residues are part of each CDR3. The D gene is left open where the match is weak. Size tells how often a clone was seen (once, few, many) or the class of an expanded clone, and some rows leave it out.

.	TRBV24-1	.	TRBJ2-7	TGTGCCACCAGTGAAGGAAGAATTTTCCCCTACGAGCAGTACTTC	CATSEGRIFPYEQYF
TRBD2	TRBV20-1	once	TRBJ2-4	TGCAGTGCCACCGGGACTAGCCAGTACTTC	CSATGTSQYF
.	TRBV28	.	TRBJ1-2	TGTGCCAGCACCCAAACTACAGGGACCTATGGCTACACCTTC	CASTQTTGTYGYTF
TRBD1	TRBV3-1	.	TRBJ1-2	TGTGCCAGCAACCAGGGGACAGCTAACTATGGCTACACCTTC	CASNQGTANYGYTF
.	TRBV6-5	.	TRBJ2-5	TGTGCCAGCAGATACGGGGGGCAAGGGGAGACCCAGTACTTC	CASRYGGQGETQYF
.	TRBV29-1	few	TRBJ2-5	TGCAGCGTGGGACGGCTGCAAGAGACCCAGTACTTC	CSVGRLQETQYF
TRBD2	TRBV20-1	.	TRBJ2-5	TGCAGTGGATTTGGGACTAGCGGAGAGACCCAGTACTTC	CSGFGTSGETQYF
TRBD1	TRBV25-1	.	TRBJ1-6	TGTGCCAGCAGCCCGGGACAGCCTAATTCACCCCTCCACTTT	CASSPGQPNSPLHF
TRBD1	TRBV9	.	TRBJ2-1	TGTGCCAGCAGCGCAGACAGGGCTAACTACAATGAGCAGTTCTTC	CASSADRANYNEQFF
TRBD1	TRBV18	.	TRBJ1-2	TGTGCCAGCTCACCAAAACAGGGGGATAGTGGCTACACCTTC	CASSPKQGDSGYTF
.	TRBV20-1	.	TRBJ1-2	TGCAGTGCCTTCCCCGCGGGGAAGAGAAACTATGGCTACACCTTC	CSAFPAGKRNYGYTF
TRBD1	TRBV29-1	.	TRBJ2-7	TGCAGCGTCTTCTCCGGGACAGGCCCCTACGAGCAGTACTTC	CSVFSGTGPYEQYF
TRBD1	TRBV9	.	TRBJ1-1	TGTGCCAGCAGCTCAGGGGGCTGGGACACTGAAGCTTTCTTT	CASSSGGWDTEAFF
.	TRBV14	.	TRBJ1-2	TGTGCCAGCAGCCAATTCGGTTTAAACTATGGCTACACCTTC	CASSQFGLNYGYTF
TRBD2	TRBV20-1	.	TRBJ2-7	TGCAGTGCTGCGGGACTAGCGTTCTCCTACGAGCAGTACTTC	CSAAGLAFSYEQYF
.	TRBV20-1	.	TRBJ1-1	TGCAGTGCTTCCCTCCGGGGGATTGAAGCTTTCTTT	CSASLRGIEAFF